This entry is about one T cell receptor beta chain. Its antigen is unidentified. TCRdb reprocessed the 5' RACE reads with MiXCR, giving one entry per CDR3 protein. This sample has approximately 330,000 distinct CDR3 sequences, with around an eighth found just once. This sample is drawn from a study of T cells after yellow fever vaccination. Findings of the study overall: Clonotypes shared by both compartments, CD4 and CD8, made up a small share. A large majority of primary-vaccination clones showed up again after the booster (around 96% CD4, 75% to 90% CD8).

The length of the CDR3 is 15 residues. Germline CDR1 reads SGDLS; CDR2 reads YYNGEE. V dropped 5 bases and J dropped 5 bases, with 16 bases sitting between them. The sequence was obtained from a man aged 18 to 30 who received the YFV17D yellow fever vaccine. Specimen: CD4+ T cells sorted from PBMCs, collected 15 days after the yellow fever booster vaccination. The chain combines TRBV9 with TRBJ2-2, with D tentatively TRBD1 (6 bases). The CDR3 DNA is TGTGCCAGCAGAAGTTCAGGGGTGGGGACCGGGGAGCTGTTTTTT. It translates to CASRSSGVGTGELFF.